The 28 T cell receptor beta chains presented below share a single source sample, sequenced in a study of blood T cell repertoires in COVID-19. Some clones are missing from TCRdb's copy, which holds only in-frame ones; the method was immunoSEQ multiplex PCR. The sample shows 150,000 to 200,000 clones, around 78% of them seen only once. Sequenced sample: PBMCs or T cells enriched from blood (not recorded which). The receptors come from a woman in her fifties or sixties who had recovered from COVID-19.

This rearrangement joins TRBV19 to TRBJ2-1, with TRBD1 identical over 11 bases. CDR3 length: 15 residues. In germline, CDR1 is LNHDA, CDR2 SQIVND (reference sequence). V lost 5 bases and J lost 8; bases outside the gene matches: 8. The CDR3 here is CASSARDRGWDEQFF. Written as DNA, the CDR3 is TGTGCCAGTAGTGCCCGGGACAGGGGGTGGGATGAGCAGTTCTTC.

This chain's CDR3 is CASSWSGRGDTQYF. The CDR3 DNA reads TGTGCCAGCAGCTGGAGCGGGCGAGGAGATACGCAGTATTTT. The chain recombines TRBV7-2 with TRBJ2-3, with D possibly TRBD2 on 6 matching bases. V lost 4 bases and J 5 bases, leaving 13 bases between the germline ends. The CDR3 has 14 amino acids. CDR1 and CDR2 from the germline V gene are SGHTA and FQGNSA.

The J gene is TRBJ1-1, the V gene TRBV18; weak D call: TRBD1 (6 bases). Between the trimmed V and J ends, which lost 5 bases and 3 bases, there was a span of 10 bases. The CDR3 has 13 residues. The V gene's germline CDR1 is KGHSH and CDR2 LQKENI. The CDR3, as DNA: TGTGCCAGCTCATGGACAGAGGACACTGAAGCTTTCTTT. Amino acid sequence: CASSWTEDTEAFF.

The chain couples TRBV7-2 to TRBJ2-3, with D possibly TRBD1 on 6 matching bases. This CDR3 is 14 amino acids long. CDR1 is SGHTA and CDR2 is FQGNSA in the germline V gene. Trimming stripped 4 bases from V and 0 bases from J, with 8 bases between. The DNA for the CDR3 is TGTGCCAGCAGCTCCAGGGGTAGCACAGATACGCAGTATTTT. Its protein product is CASSSRGSTDTQYF.

This clone appeared a few times. This chain connects TRBV24-1 to TRBJ1-1, with TRBD1 identical over 7 bases. The trim removed 3 bases at V and 5 bases at J, leaving 14 bases unmatched. The length of the CDR3 is 17 residues. CDR1 KGHDR and CDR2 SFDVKD come from the germline V gene. The CDR3 is CATSDPARLSRGTEAFF. The CDR3 DNA sequence: TGTGCCACCAGTGATCCCGCCCGTTTAAGCAGGGGGACTGAAGCTTTCTTT.

The chain links TRBV6-5 to TRBJ2-2, with 7 bases lining up with TRBD2. Losses at the gene ends were 4 bases for V and 5 bases for J; bases not matched to a gene: 4. The CDR3 loop spans 14 amino acids. CDR1 MNHEY and CDR2 SVGAGI come from the germline V gene. The CDR3 nucleotides read TGTGCCAGCAGTTTCGCCGGGGGGACCGGGGAGCTGTTTTTT. Protein product: CASSFAGGTGELFF.

This clone was recorded only once. The chain uses TRBV29-1 and TRBJ1-4; D perhaps matches TRBD1 (5 bases). The ends were cut back, 0 bases at V and 10 bases at J, with 12 bases in the middle. This CDR3 spans 13 amino acids. CDR1 and CDR2 (germline): SQVTM, ANQGSEA. The DNA for the CDR3 is TGCAGCGTTGAAGAGGGGCAGGGCCGAAAACTGTTTTTT. Translated: CSVEEGQGRKLFF.

The V and J genes are TRBV19 and TRBJ2-3, with 9 bases fitting TRBD2. There are 15 residues in the CDR3. The germline V gene has CDR1 LNHDA and CDR2 SQIVND (reference sequence). The V gene end was trimmed by 2 bases and the J gene end by 4 bases; junction bases not matched to a gene: 4. The CDR3 DNA follows: TGTGCCAGTAGTATAAGTGGCGGGGGGGCAGATACGCAGTATTTT. Protein product: CASSISGGGADTQYF.

The chain links TRBV27 to TRBJ1-1; 7 nucleotides line up with TRBD1. The CDR3 consists of 16 residues. V lost 4 bases, J lost 0 bases, and 8 bases stayed unmatched. Germline V lookup: CDR1 MNHEY, CDR2 SMNVEV (reference sequence). As DNA, the CDR3 is TGTGCCAGCAGTTCACGGACAGGACCTATGAACACTGAAGCTTTCTTT. It yields the protein CASSSRTGPMNTEAFF.

This sequence joins TRBV29-1 and TRBJ2-1; 8 bases agree with TRBD1. In germline, CDR1 is SQVTM, CDR2 ANQGSEA. Germline trimming cut 0 bases from V and 8 bases from J; bases unmatched to any gene: 6. The CDR3 extends over 14 amino acids. The CDR3 DNA is TGCAGCGTTGAAGACCCTACAGGGGGGTATGAGCAGTTCTTC. Translated: CSVEDPTGGYEQFF.

J is TRBJ2-6 and V is TRBV2, with D perhaps TRBD1 (7 bases). Trimming cost V 3 bases and J 2 bases, with 29 bases left between them. CDR3 length: 22 amino acids. Germline-derived CDR1 and CDR2 are SNHLY and FYNNEI. In DNA, the CDR3 is TGTGCCAGCAGTGATGCCCAGGGGGGAACGGGGGACAGAAAGACTGGGGCCAACGTCCTGACTTTC. Translating gives CASSDAQGGTGDRKTGANVLTF. The full variable domain, in which reference TRBV2 and TRBJ2-6 provide the parts outside the CDR3, is EPEVTQTPSHQVTQMGQEVILRCVPISNHLYFYWYRQILGQKVEFLVSFYNNEISEKSEIFDDQFSVERPDGSNFTLKIRSTKLEDSAMYFCASSDAQGGTGDRKTGANVLTFGAGSRLTVL.

The chain combines TRBV5-5 with TRBJ2-7; tentatively, D is TRBD1 (6 bases). Per the germline V gene, CDR1 is SGHKS and CDR2 is YYEKEE (reference sequence). This CDR3 comprises 16 residues. V dropped 1 base and J dropped 5 bases, with 19 bases sitting between them. The CDR3: CASSLLRGRGVDEQYV. In DNA form, the CDR3 reads TGTGCCAGCAGCTTGCTCAGGGGCAGGGGTGTCGACGAGCAGTACGTC.

The chain combines TRBV28 with TRBJ2-5; D perhaps matches TRBD2 (6 bases). Looked up from germline, CDR1 is MDHEN and CDR2 is SYDVKM. Trimming took 9 bases from V and 5 from J, leaving 22 bases between them. The CDR3 is 15 amino acids. The CDR3 DNA reads TGTGCCAGTGGGGTTTGGAGGGGCGGGGTGGAGACCCAGTACTTC. It codes for CASGVWRGGVETQYF.

The J gene is TRBJ1-3, the V gene TRBV3-1 (or the pseudogene TRBV3-2), with 8 positions matching TRBD1. Germline loops: CDR1 LGHDT, CDR2 YNNKEL (reference sequence). Unmatched junction bases numbered 1, after V lost 4 bases and J lost 2 bases. The CDR3 runs to 14 residues. The CDR3 DNA reads TGTGCCAGCAGCCGGGGACAGGCTGGAAACACCATATATTTT. As protein: CASSRGQAGNTIYF.

This chain uses TRBV2 with TRBJ1-2; unclear D gene. The length of the CDR3 is 14 residues. Germline CDR1 reads SNHLY; CDR2 reads FYNNEI. V was trimmed by 1 base and J by 4 bases, leaving 10 bases between them. The CDR3 here is CASSEGLGSYGYTF. Written as DNA, the CDR3 is TGTGCCAGCAGTGAAGGTTTGGGCAGCTATGGCTACACCTTC.

The chain has TRBV5-4 and TRBJ1-1, with D hard to call. The CDR3 is 13 amino acids. Germline V gene sequence: CDR1 SGHNT, CDR2 YYREEE (reference sequence). With 2 bases removed from V and 1 base from J, the gap between germline ends came to 6 bases. This CDR3 is CASSFRGNTEAFF. CDR3 nucleotide sequence: TGTGCCAGCAGCTTTCGAGGGAACACTGAAGCTTTCTTT.

Note on this clone: One end of the junction fails to match germline, which may point to a read error. J is TRBJ1-2 and V is TRBV7-9, with D hard to call. CDR1 is SEHNR and CDR2 is FQNEAQ in the germline V gene (reference sequence). There are 14 residues in the CDR3. The chain's CDR3 is CASSLAGEGGGYTF. In DNA, the CDR3 is TGTGCCAGCAGCCTAGCAGGAGAGGGCGGAGGCTACACCTTC.

J is TRBJ1-5 and V is TRBV24-1; 9 bases line up with TRBD1. Trimming cost V 7 bases and J 0 bases; bases outside gene matches: 18. In germline, CDR1 is KGHDR, CDR2 SFDVKD. This CDR3 region has 20 residues. The CDR3 DNA follows: TGTGCCACCAGCCCAGGGCCCTCCGGGGACAGGGTTTATAGCAATCAGCCCCAGCATTTT. The encoded protein is CATSPGPSGDRVYSNQPQHF.

This clone was seen only a few times. The rearrangement uses TRBV5-4 and TRBJ2-3, with TRBD2 as a possible D gene (6 bases). This CDR3 has 12 amino acids. With 0 bases removed from V and 12 bases from J, the gap between germline ends came to 11 bases. CDR1 is SGHNT and CDR2 is YYREEE in the germline V gene (reference sequence). The CDR3 is CASSLEAGHQYF. Written as DNA, the CDR3 is TGTGCCAGCAGCTTGGAAGCGGGCCATCAGTATTTT.

This chain links TRBV6-5 with TRBJ1-1; D is perhaps TRBD1 (6 bases). CDR3 length equals 11 residues. In germline, CDR1 is MNHEY, CDR2 SVGAGI. The V end lost 2 bases, the J end lost 11 bases, and 9 bases lay between the germline ends. CDR3 protein: CASSYNRVAFF. The CDR3 DNA follows: TGTGCCAGCAGTTACAACAGGGTGGCTTTCTTT.

The chain recombines TRBV5-1 with TRBJ2-2; D is ambiguous. V lost 1 base to trimming and J lost 6 bases, with 13 bases between them. CDR1 and CDR2 (germline): SGHRS, YFSETQ. The CDR3 has 15 residues. CDR3 protein: CASSLTTPRSGELFF. DNA of the CDR3: TGCGCCAGCAGCTTGACCACCCCTAGGTCCGGGGAGCTGTTTTTT.

The chain combines TRBV25-1 with TRBJ1-1; a weak D match, TRBD1 (5 bases). V lost 4 bases, J lost 1 base, and 16 bases lay in between. In germline, CDR1 is MGHDK, CDR2 SYGVNS. The CDR3 runs 16 residues. The CDR3 sequence is CASSADRGVGNTEAFF. DNA for the CDR3: TGTGCCAGCAGTGCCGACAGAGGAGTGGGGAACACTGAAGCTTTCTTT.

CDR3 residues: CASSLEYQRGRSDTQYF. The CDR3 DNA follows: TGTGCCAGCAGCTTAGAGTATCAGCGGGGGAGGTCAGATACGCAGTATTTT. V is TRBV11-2 and J is TRBJ2-3; the match to TRBD2 covers 8 bases. Germline V gene sequence: CDR1 SGHAT, CDR2 FQNNGV. The CDR3 length is 17 residues. The V and J ends lost 0 bases and 4 bases, in that order; junction bases with no gene match: 9.

The rearrangement uses TRBV6-7 and TRBJ2-2; possible D gene TRBD1, 5 bases. TRBV6-7 is an open reading frame whose function is uncertain. This CDR3 is built from 9 residues. V was pared by 9 bases and J by 13 bases, with 9 bases between. CDR3 bases: TGTGCCAGTTTCCAGGGGCTGTTTTTT. The encoded protein is CASFQGLFF.

The V and J genes are TRBV30 and TRBJ1-6; no definite D call. The CDR3 length is 13 residues. Germline assignment: CDR1 GTSNPN and CDR2 SVGIG (reference sequence). Trimming stripped 5 bases from V and 5 bases from J, with 10 bases between. The CDR3 here is CAWQTRDNSPLHF. In DNA, the CDR3 is TGTGCCTGGCAGACGCGGGATAATTCACCCCTCCACTTT.

V and J are TRBV18 and TRBJ1-1; 10 nucleotides line up with TRBD1. The V gene's germline CDR1 is KGHSH and CDR2 LQKENI. The CDR3 spans 14 residues. J gave up 7 bases and V 5 bases, and 7 bases lay outside the gene matches. CDR3 coding DNA: TGTGCCAGCTCAGAGCTGGACAGGGGGGTTGAAGCTTTCTTT. Its translation is CASSELDRGVEAFF.

The chain is built from TRBV14 and TRBJ1-6; tentatively, D is TRBD1 (6 bases). This CDR3 is 14 amino acids long. Germline V gives CDR1 SGHDN, CDR2 FVKESK. The ends were cut back, 4 bases at V and 8 bases at J, with 12 bases in the middle. The CDR3 spells CASSLRGGDSPLHF. The CDR3 nucleotides are TGTGCCAGCAGCCTCAGGGGTGGGGATTCACCCCTCCACTTT.

The chain joins TRBV19 to TRBJ1-6, with D tentatively TRBD1 (5 bases). Germline V lookup: CDR1 LNHDA, CDR2 SQIVND (reference sequence). CDR3 length: 13 residues. V gave up 7 bases and J gave up 10 bases, with 14 bases separating them. This CDR3 reads CASMGNAGSPLHF. The CDR3 nucleotides read TGTGCCAGTATGGGGAATGCAGGGTCACCCCTCCACTTT.